Here is one T cell receptor beta chain with its context. The antigen is unknown. Presence of unique molecular identifiers characterized the TCR beta cDNA libraries. One entry per CDR3 protein, called by TCRdb with MiXCR from the PCR reads. The data show 750,000 to 950,000 distinct CDR3 sequences, approximately 57% seen once. The CDR3 runs to 12 residues. Trimming shortened V by 5 bases and J by 5 bases, and 6 bases separated the two germline ends. Germline V lookup: CDR1 ENHRY, CDR2 SYGVKD. These data are taken from a study of post-analysis software for immune sequencing data. Study findings and constraints: About five TRBV segments appeared more often in patients than in controls, and TRBV5-6, TRBV5-1 and TRBV20-1 were among these.

The material sequenced was blood. This receptor was identified in a girl aged 5 to 17 with multiple sclerosis. V usage is TRBV10-3 and J usage is TRBJ2-2; D not certain. CDR3 nucleotide sequence: TGTGCCATCAGTAACCCGACCGGGGAGCTGTTTTTT. Translated, it gives CAISNPTGELFF.